A single sample gave rise to the 13 T cell receptor beta chains below, sequenced in a study of T cell changes during pregnancy in multiple sclerosis. The table came from immunoSEQ multiplex PCR; TCRdb's copy has only in-frame clones and leaves some out. The top ten clones hold about 1.5% of a sample with 85,000 to 100,000 clones, 92% of them seen once. The sequencing here drew on peripheral blood, taken in the first trimester of pregnancy. The source is a female donor with multiple sclerosis, enrolled in a pregnancy study.

The genes are TRBV28 and TRBJ1-4; perhaps TRBD1 as D (6 bases). The CDR3 totals 16 residues. V was pared by 5 bases and J by 8 bases, with 21 bases between. Germline loops: CDR1 MDHEN, CDR2 SYDVKM. CDR3 in amino acids: CASSGPSGKTGEKLFF. The DNA of the CDR3 is TGTGCCAGCAGTGGCCCCTCAGGGAAAACAGGGGAAAAACTGTTTTTT.

The rearrangement links TRBV9 to TRBJ1-1; D might be TRBD1 (5 bases). The length of the CDR3 is 18 residues. The germline V gene has CDR1 SGDLS and CDR2 YYNGEE. V was cut by 0 bases and J by 0 bases, with 18 bases left in between. In DNA, the CDR3 is TGTGCCAGCAGCGTAGTGGGGCAGGGTTTATTAATGAACACTGAAGCTTTCTTT. Protein product: CASSVVGQGLLMNTEAFF.

This chain joins TRBV21-1 and TRBJ1-5; the table calls TRBD1, which could not be checked here. TRBV21-1 is a pseudogene locus. CDR3 length: 18 amino acids. This CDR3 is CASSKKQGDSSGNQPQHF. CDR3 DNA: TGTGCCAGCAGCAAAAAACAGGGAGATAGTTCGGGCAATCAGCCCCAGCATTTT.

This clone was detected only once. The chain combines TRBV7-2 with TRBJ2-5, with TRBD2 matching over 11 bases. V gave up 2 bases and J gave up 5 bases; unmatched junction bases: 4. Germline V gene sequence: CDR1 SGHTA, CDR2 FQGNSA. The CDR3 is 15 amino acids. In DNA, the CDR3 is TGTGCCAGCAGCTTATTTGTAGCGGGAGGGGAGACCCAGTACTTC. As protein: CASSLFVAGGETQYF.

J is TRBJ2-1 and V is TRBV4-1, with 11 positions matching TRBD2. The CDR3 length is 16 residues. Trimming cost V 3 bases and J 7 bases; bases outside gene matches: 8. Germline CDR1 is MGHRA and CDR2 is YSYEKL. CDR3 amino acids: CASSHLLAGATNEQFF. CDR3 nucleotides: TGCGCCAGCAGCCACTTACTAGCGGGAGCTACAAATGAGCAGTTCTTC.

This rearrangement joins TRBV4-2 to TRBJ1-2; 7 bases are shared with TRBD1. V was clipped by 0 bases and J by 6 bases; unmatched bases: 7. The CDR3 consists of 15 residues. Germline assignment: CDR1 LGHNA and CDR2 YNFKEQ. CDR3 DNA: TGTGCCAGCAGCCAAGACGTCTCAACAGGGGATGGCTACACCTTC. Translating it yields CASSQDVSTGDGYTF.

J is TRBJ1-5 and V is TRBV7-8; D is undetermined. The CDR3 is made up of 16 amino acids. Trimming shortened V by 2 bases and J by 7 bases, and 18 bases separated the two germline ends. CDR1 and CDR2 from the germline V gene are SGHVS and FQNEAQ. This CDR3 is CASSLSLSGLQQPQHF. The DNA of the CDR3 is TGTGCCAGCAGCTTATCACTATCGGGGTTACAACAGCCCCAGCATTTT.

Notes on this clone: Germline and junction disagree at one end, which may indicate a read error. The rearrangement uses TRBV7-3 and TRBJ1-2, with a possible D match to TRBD1 (6 bases). The CDR3 sequence is 12 residues long. Germline CDR1 SGHTA, CDR2 FQGTGA. The CDR3 region is CASSSDPGHPIF. The CDR3 DNA is TGTGCCAGCAGCTCTGATCCGGGACACCCTATCTTC. Full variable domain (outside the CDR3, taken from reference TRBV7-3 and TRBJ1-2): GAGVSQTPSNKVTEKGKYVELRCDPISGHTALYWYRQSLGQGPEFLIYFQGTGAADDSGLPNDRFFAVRPEGSVSTLKIQRTERGDSAVYLCASSSDPGHPIFGSGTRLTVV.

The chain couples TRBV10-2 to TRBJ1-1; TRBD1 matches at 7 bases. CDR3 length: 14 residues. The V gene end was trimmed by 5 bases and the J gene end by 1 base; junction bases not matched to a gene: 4. CDR1 and CDR2 (germline): WSHSY, SAAADI. The CDR3 DNA reads as TGCGCCAGCAGTAACTCAGGGGGGAACACTGAAGCTTTCTTT. As protein: CASSNSGGNTEAFF.

The chain combines TRBV25-1 with TRBJ2-2; D might be TRBD1 (6 bases). CDR3 length: 14 amino acids. Trimming stripped 6 bases from V and 2 bases from J, with 10 bases between. CDR1 and CDR2 (germline): MGHDK, SYGVNS. The CDR3 nucleotides read TGTGCCAGCAGAGGACAGCTAAACACCGGGGAGCTGTTTTTT. As protein: CASRGQLNTGELFF.

The chain is built from TRBV4-2 and TRBJ2-4; TRBD2 agrees at 8 bases. This CDR3 has 19 residues. The V and J ends lost 4 bases and 3 bases, in that order; junction bases with no gene match: 17. Looked up from germline, CDR1 is LGHNA and CDR2 is YNFKEQ. CDR3 DNA: TGTGCCAGCAGCCCGAAAGGGGGAATTACAACTAGCGGCAAAAACATTCAGTACTTC. Protein sequence: CASSPKGGITTSGKNIQYF.

V is TRBV6-5 and J is TRBJ1-1; D uncertain. V dropped 2 bases and J dropped 7 bases, with 8 bases sitting between them. Germline V lookup: CDR1 MNHEY, CDR2 SVGAGI. The CDR3 extends over 12 amino acids. As DNA, the CDR3 is TGTGCCAGCAGTTACGGTTTCGGTGAAGCTTTCTTT. As protein: CASSYGFGEAFF.

This chain uses TRBV15 with TRBJ2-7; TRBD2 matches at 8 bases. The V gene's germline CDR1 is LNHNV and CDR2 YYDKDF (reference sequence). V trimming: 6 bases; J trimming: 4 bases; junction bases outside the gene matches: 5. The CDR3 has 13 amino acids. This CDR3 is CATRGTSGYEQYF. CDR3 nucleotide sequence: TGTGCCACCAGGGGAACTAGCGGTTACGAGCAGTACTTC.